The 31 T cell receptor beta chains in this list originate from one sample, sequenced in a study of T-cell reconstitution after alpha-beta-depleted transplantation in children. Preparation of the TCRbeta library was carried out with unique molecular identifiers. TCRdb fed the PCR reads into MiXCR, producing one record per CDR3 protein. This sample has around 230,000 distinct CDR3 sequences; about 15% occur once, and the top ten carry 35% to 50%. Here the sequenced sample was PBMCs, mostly from graft donor cells, taken 360 days after TCRalphabeta/CD19-depleted stem cell transplant. All receptors derive from a male patient between 2 and 10 years old who had a stem cell transplant for acute lymphoblastic leukemia, so the T cells may come from the graft donor.

The V gene is TRBV5-1, the J gene TRBJ2-5; D remains unclear. V gave up 3 bases and J gave up 7 bases, with 10 bases separating them. The germline V gene has CDR1 SGHRS and CDR2 YFSETQ. The CDR3 is 12 residues long. In nucleotides, the CDR3 is TGCGCCAGCAGCTGGGAAACGGGGACCCAGTACTTC. Its translation is CASSWETGTQYF.

This clonotype was counted only a few times. This chain uses TRBV27 with TRBJ2-7; 8 positions match TRBD1. The V gene end was trimmed by 6 bases and the J gene end by 2 bases; junction bases not matched to a gene: 3. The CDR3 has 13 residues. The germline CDR1 and CDR2 sequences are MNHEY and SMNVEV (reference sequence). The chain's CDR3 is CASRDRAAYEQYF. CDR3 nucleotides: TGTGCCAGCAGGGACAGGGCAGCCTACGAGCAGTACTTC.

This clonotype has a count of ten or more. J is TRBJ2-7 and V is TRBV4-3, with 9 bases identical to TRBD2. The CDR3 extends over 16 amino acids. Germline V lookup: CDR1 LGHNA, CDR2 YSLEER. Trimming took 4 bases from V and 4 from J; bases not matched to a gene: 11. The CDR3 bases are TGCGCCAGCAGCCTCATTGGCGCTAGCGGGGTTTACGAGCAGTACTTC. It codes for CASSLIGASGVYEQYF.

The J gene is TRBJ2-3, the V gene TRBV7-8; D is undetermined. The CDR3 has 11 amino acids. The V end was cut by 4 bases, the J end by 6 bases, with 5 bases between. Per germline, CDR1 SGHVS and CDR2 FQNEAQ. The CDR3 sequence: CASSWLDTQYF. In nucleotides, the CDR3 is TGTGCCAGCAGCTGGCTCGATACGCAGTATTTT. The full variable domain, completed using reference TRBV7-8 and TRBJ2-3, is GAGVSQSPRYKVAKRGQDVALRCDPISGHVSLFWYQQALGQGPEFLTYFQNEAQLDKSGLPSDRFFAERPEGSVSTLKIQRTQQEDSAVYLCASSWLDTQYFGPGTRLTVL.

The chain links TRBV3-1 to TRBJ2-1; 9 bases agree with TRBD2. CDR3 size: 12 residues. Germline lookup yields CDR1 LGHDT and CDR2 YNNKEL (reference sequence). J gave up 16 bases and V 4 bases, and 8 bases lay outside the gene matches. The CDR3 here is CASSRISGGHFF. The CDR3 nucleotides read TGTGCCAGCAGCCGGATTAGCGGGGGCCATTTCTTC.

This clonotype was seen a few times. This chain uses TRBV6-2 or TRBV6-3 with TRBJ2-7; D not certain. The CDR3 spans 14 residues. Germline CDR1 reads MNHEY; CDR2 reads SVGEGT. V lost 6 bases and J lost 3, with 15 bases in between. CDR3 DNA: TGTGCCAGCAGACCCCCCCAATGGTTCTACGAGCAGTACTTC. Encoded protein: CASRPPQWFYEQYF.

The V gene is TRBV20-1, the J gene TRBJ2-1, with TRBD2 identical over 8 bases. Germline V lookup: CDR1 DFQATT, CDR2 SNEGSKA (reference sequence). The junction had 14 bases not matched to a gene; V was cut back by 8 bases and J by 8 bases. The CDR3 consists of 14 residues. The CDR3 nucleotides are TGCAGTTCTCAGGCGGGGGGTCGGAGCTATGAGCAGTTCTTC. The encoded protein is CSSQAGGRSYEQFF.

This clonotype occurred a few times. V usage is TRBV5-1 and J usage is TRBJ1-5; 9 nucleotides agree with TRBD1. V dropped 4 bases and J dropped 5; count of bases not matched to a gene: 1. This CDR3 is built from 13 residues. Per the germline V gene, CDR1 is SGHRS and CDR2 is YFSETQ. The CDR3 loop reads CASSRTGDQPQHF. The CDR3 DNA sequence: TGCGCCAGCAGCCGGACAGGGGATCAGCCCCAGCATTTT. The entire variable domain, with the rest obtained from reference TRBV5-1 and TRBJ1-5, is as follows: KAGVTQTPRYLIKTRGQQVTLSCSPISGHRSVSWYQQTPGQGLQFLFEYFSETQRNKGNFPGRFSGRQFSNSRSEMNVSTLELGDSALYLCASSRTGDQPQHFGDGTRLSIL.

The rearrangement uses TRBV12-3 or TRBV12-4 and TRBJ2-5, with TRBD1 matching 7 bases. The CDR3 loop spans 16 amino acids. Trimming removed 4 bases from V and 1 base from J; junction bases left unmatched: 9. In DNA form, the CDR3 reads TGTGCCAGCAGTTCCTGGACAGGCGGAGGCCAAGAGACCCAGTACTTC. Its protein product is CASSSWTGGGQETQYF.

This clonotype was counted between two and nine times. The chain couples TRBV20-1 to TRBJ2-3, with 10 bases aligning to TRBD2. The CDR3 is 15 amino acids. J gave up 7 bases and V 0 bases, and 7 bases lay outside the gene matches. Germline loops: CDR1 DFQATT, CDR2 SNEGSKA (reference sequence). The chain's CDR3 is CSARDKRGGLNTQYF. CDR3 sequence (DNA): TGCAGTGCTAGAGATAAGCGGGGGGGCTTGAATACGCAGTATTTT.

This clonotype came up a few times. The chain employs TRBV27 and TRBJ2-5, with D tentatively TRBD2 (6 bases). The CDR3 loop spans 13 amino acids. Trimming removed 8 bases from V and 5 bases from J, with 15 bases in between. Germline CDR1 is MNHEY and CDR2 is SMNVEV (reference sequence). The CDR3 sequence is CASRLVGGETQYF. CDR3 nucleotides: TGTGCCAGCCGGCTGGTGGGGGGTGAGACCCAGTACTTC.

The J gene is TRBJ2-2, the V gene TRBV10-3; D may be TRBD2 (5 bases). The germline gives CDR1 ENHRY, CDR2 SYGVKD. The CDR3 consists of 15 residues. Trimming shortened V by 3 bases and J by 1 base, and 9 bases separated the two germline ends. This CDR3 is CAISDTGRNTGELFF. The CDR3 DNA reads as TGTGCCATCAGTGACACGGGGAGGAACACCGGGGAGCTGTTTTTT.

The rearrangement joins TRBV5-1 to TRBJ1-3; no clear D gene. The germline V gene has CDR1 SGHRS and CDR2 YFSETQ. The CDR3 extends over 15 amino acids. The V and J ends lost 0 bases and 0 bases respectively, with 7 bases between them. CDR3 protein: CASSLDPNSGNTIYF. CDR3 nucleotide sequence: TGCGCCAGCAGCTTGGACCCCAACTCTGGAAACACCATATATTTT.

This clonotype appeared a few times. The chain joins TRBV20-1 to TRBJ2-3; 10 bases line up with TRBD2. V lost 4 bases, J lost 6 bases, and 4 bases stayed unmatched. CDR1 is DFQATT and CDR2 is SNEGSKA in the germline V gene (reference sequence). CDR3 size: 13 residues. In DNA form, the CDR3 reads TGCAGTGCTAAAGCGGGGGGGCGCGATACGCAGTATTTT. Amino acid sequence: CSAKAGGRDTQYF.

The rearrangement joins TRBV12-3 or TRBV12-4 to TRBJ1-1; the D is unclear. The CDR3 runs 13 residues. The ends were cut back, 10 bases at V and 12 bases at J, with 24 bases in the middle. CDR3 sequence: CATRKGPGRRTFF. DNA for the CDR3: TGTGCCACCCGAAAGGGCCCCGGCAGGCGGACTTTCTTT.

The chain links TRBV12-3 or TRBV12-4 to TRBJ1-6; D unclear. The V end was cut by 5 bases, the J end by 0 bases, with 20 bases between. The CDR3 has 19 amino acids. CDR3 in amino acids: CASSNDHMALSSYNSPLHF. The DNA of the CDR3 is TGTGCCAGCAGTAACGACCACATGGCCCTGAGCTCCTATAATTCACCCCTCCACTTT.

This clonotype has more than one count but fewer than ten. The gene calls are TRBV11-2 and TRBJ2-2, with 9 nucleotides matching TRBD2. The trim removed 5 bases at V and 3 bases at J, leaving 4 bases unmatched. Per the germline V gene, CDR1 is SGHAT and CDR2 is FQNNGV. The CDR3 loop spans 15 amino acids. The DNA for the CDR3 is TGTGCCAGCAGCCTAGCGGGGCGGGACACCGGGGAGCTGTTTTTT. This encodes CASSLAGRDTGELFF.

The chain recombines TRBV9 with TRBJ2-4, with TRBD1 identical over 7 bases. The V gene's germline CDR1 is SGDLS and CDR2 YYNGEE. The junction had 11 bases not matched to a gene; V was cut back by 0 bases and J by 11 bases. The CDR3 length is 15 residues. The CDR3 DNA sequence: TGTGCCAGCAGCGTAGCCTCCGGGACAGAGGCCCTTCAGTACTTC. Translated: CASSVASGTEALQYF.

This clonotype came up a few times. This chain uses TRBV20-1 with TRBJ1-5, with 8 bases fitting TRBD1. V was clipped by 5 bases and J by 1 base; unmatched bases: 7. The germline CDR1 and CDR2 sequences are DFQATT and SNEGSKA (reference sequence). This CDR3 spans 15 amino acids. The CDR3 protein is CSAQSGGGSNQPQHF. CDR3 nucleotide sequence: TGCAGTGCTCAATCAGGGGGCGGGAGCAATCAGCCCCAGCATTTT.

There are many counts of this clonotype. This chain joins TRBV12-3 or TRBV12-4 and TRBJ2-2; 10 bases are shared with TRBD2. The junction had 14 bases not matched to a gene; V was cut back by 5 bases and J by 5 bases. This CDR3 spans 18 amino acids. The CDR3 sequence: CASSALRGLAGVTGELFF. The DNA of the CDR3 is TGTGCCAGCAGTGCGTTACGGGGCCTAGCGGGGGTTACCGGGGAGCTGTTTTTT.

The chain links TRBV6-1 to TRBJ2-4, with TRBD1 identical over 10 bases. CDR3 length: 17 amino acids. The V gene end was trimmed by 3 bases and the J gene end by 3 bases; junction bases not matched to a gene: 8. Looked up from germline, CDR1 is MNHNS and CDR2 is SASEGT. The chain's CDR3 is CASSDGQGVGDKNIQYF. The CDR3 coding sequence is TGTGCCAGCAGTGACGGACAGGGGGTAGGAGACAAAAACATTCAGTACTTC.

There are many counts of this clonotype. The gene calls are TRBV7-2 and TRBJ2-2; 9 bases are shared with TRBD2. CDR1 and CDR2 (germline): SGHTA, FQGNSA. The CDR3 sequence is 17 residues long. The V and J ends lost 0 bases and 0 bases, in that order; junction bases with no gene match: 2. The CDR3 is CASSLALAGANTGELFF. The CDR3 bases are TGTGCCAGCAGCTTAGCATTAGCGGGAGCGAACACCGGGGAGCTGTTTTTT.

The chain is built from TRBV5-1 and TRBJ1-1; the D gene is possibly TRBD1 (6 bases). The CDR3 has 13 residues. The germline V gene encodes CDR1 SGHRS and CDR2 YFSETQ. V lost 4 bases, J lost 7 bases, and 14 bases lay in between. CDR3 nucleotide sequence: TGCGCCAGCAGCGAGGGGGTTAGGAATGAAGCTTTCTTT. This encodes CASSEGVRNEAFF.

The chain is built from TRBV6-5 and TRBJ1-6, with 9 nucleotides matching TRBD1. The CDR3 spans 15 residues. Per germline, CDR1 MNHEY and CDR2 SVGAGI. Losses at the gene ends were 2 bases for V and 8 bases for J; bases not matched to a gene: 4. CDR3 loop: CASSYRGTGYSPLHF. CDR3 bases: TGTGCCAGCAGTTACCGCGGGACAGGGTATTCACCCCTCCACTTT.

Ten or more counts support this clonotype. The chain has TRBV2 and TRBJ1-4, with D uncertain. In germline, CDR1 is SNHLY, CDR2 FYNNEI. The CDR3 length is 12 residues. The germline V and J ends were trimmed by 4 bases and 8 bases, with 8 bases remaining between them. In nucleotides, the CDR3 is TGTGCCAGCAGTGGGGCAGGCGAAAAACTGTTTTTT. Residues: CASSGAGEKLFF.

The rearrangement links TRBV20-1 to TRBJ2-3, with TRBD2 identical over 9 bases. Germline V gives CDR1 DFQATT, CDR2 SNEGSKA (reference sequence). V trimming: 3 bases; J trimming: 0 bases; junction bases outside the gene matches: 1. This CDR3 region has 14 residues. The CDR3 region has the DNA TGCAGTGCTAGGGCGGGGGGGAGCACAGATACGCAGTATTTT. Translating gives CSARAGGSTDTQYF.

This clonotype was seen many times. The chain links TRBV5-4 to TRBJ1-2; D is possibly TRBD1 (6 bases). CDR3 length: 14 residues. Trimming removed 2 bases at V and 5 bases at J, with 13 bases between. The germline V gene has CDR1 SGHNT and CDR2 YYREEE (reference sequence). The CDR3 nucleotides read TGTGCCAGCAGCTTAGAAGACAGGATTTATGGCTACACCTTC. Translated, it gives CASSLEDRIYGYTF.

This clonotype appeared a few times. The rearrangement links TRBV5-6 to TRBJ2-1; no definite D call. The ends were cut back, 3 bases at V and 0 bases at J, with 13 bases in the middle. Per the germline V gene, CDR1 is SGHDT and CDR2 is YYEEEE. This CDR3 has 16 amino acids. Written as DNA, the CDR3 is TGTGCCAGCAGCTCCCGCGGCGTAAGCTCCTACAATGAGCAGTTCTTC. This sequence encodes CASSSRGVSSYNEQFF. Supplemented by reference TRBV5-6 and TRBJ2-1, the full variable domain reads DAGVTQSPTHLIKTRGQQVTLRCSPKSGHDTVSWYQQALGQGPQFIFQYYEEEERQRGNFPDRFSGHQFPNYSSELNVNALLLGDSALYLCASSSRGVSSYNEQFFGPGTRLTVL.

This clonotype showed up just a few times. The V and J genes are TRBV3-1 and TRBJ2-7, with a possible D match to TRBD2 (6 bases). Germline CDR1 reads LGHDT; CDR2 reads YNNKEL (reference sequence). This CDR3 is 16 amino acids long. V lost 0 bases and J 1 base, leaving 13 bases between the germline ends. The CDR3 spells CASSQDAGPLSYEQYF. The CDR3 nucleotides are TGTGCCAGCAGCCAAGATGCGGGACCCCTTTCCTACGAGCAGTACTTC.

This clonotype turned up a few times. In DNA, the CDR3 is TGTGCCAGCAGCGCGGAAAGAACAGCCACGAAGGGCTACACCTTC. Its protein is CASSAERTATKGYTF. V is TRBV9 and J is TRBJ1-2; D ambiguous. Per the germline V gene, CDR1 is SGDLS and CDR2 is YYNGEE. This CDR3 spans 15 amino acids. Deletions cut 3 bases from V and 8 bases from J, with 20 bases between.

The chain recombines TRBV15 with TRBJ1-1, with TRBD1 matching over 7 bases. V was pared by 8 bases and J by 10 bases, with 10 bases of the junction left unmatched. Germline loops: CDR1 LNHNV, CDR2 YYDKDF (reference sequence). The CDR3 is 12 residues long. CDR3 protein: CATGSYRGSAFF. CDR3 nucleotide sequence: TGTGCCACCGGCTCATACAGGGGTTCAGCTTTCTTT.